This T cell receptor beta chain derives from a study of CD8 T cells in Susac syndrome. The RNA, 0.5 to 1 ug, was put through reverse transcription using random hexamers. Via MiXCR, TCRdb re-called the immunoSEQ multiplex PCR reads, giving one row per CDR3 protein. The sample holds tens of thousands of distinct CDR3 sequences, about 92% seen once. The germline gives CDR1 MRHNA, CDR2 SNTAGT. The CDR3 has 13 residues. This clonotype showed up just a few times. At one end the junction does not follow the germline gene, possibly because of a read error. This TCR was recovered from a human donor with multiple sclerosis. Input material: CD8+ T cells from PBMCs. The chain has TRBV6-4 and TRBJ1-6; D is uncertain. The CDR3, as DNA: TGTGCCAGCAGTGACAGGGATAATTCGCCCCTCCACTTT. It is translated as CASSDRDNSPLHF.